This T cell receptor beta chain is drawn from a study of blood T cell repertoires in COVID-19. A Seattle source enrolled patients during active infection and followed them longitudinally. This clone was observed a handful of times. Libraries were prepared by immunoSEQ multiplex PCR; TCRdb keeps only in-frame clonotypes and omits some of them. The sample has fewer than 250,000 clones; 85% to 95% are singletons. Sequencing was done on a sample of peripheral blood. The TCR sequence derives from a young man with COVID-19, enrolled during active disease.

The CDR3 region is CASSEFSAGGYGYTF. The CDR3 DNA sequence: TGTGCCAGCAGTGAATTCTCCGCAGGAGGCTATGGCTACACCTTC. The V and J genes are TRBV6-1 and TRBJ1-2; D remains ambiguous. The CDR3 is made up of 15 amino acids. The germline gives CDR1 MNHNS, CDR2 SASEGT. Trimming removed 2 bases from V and 4 bases from J, with 14 bases in between.